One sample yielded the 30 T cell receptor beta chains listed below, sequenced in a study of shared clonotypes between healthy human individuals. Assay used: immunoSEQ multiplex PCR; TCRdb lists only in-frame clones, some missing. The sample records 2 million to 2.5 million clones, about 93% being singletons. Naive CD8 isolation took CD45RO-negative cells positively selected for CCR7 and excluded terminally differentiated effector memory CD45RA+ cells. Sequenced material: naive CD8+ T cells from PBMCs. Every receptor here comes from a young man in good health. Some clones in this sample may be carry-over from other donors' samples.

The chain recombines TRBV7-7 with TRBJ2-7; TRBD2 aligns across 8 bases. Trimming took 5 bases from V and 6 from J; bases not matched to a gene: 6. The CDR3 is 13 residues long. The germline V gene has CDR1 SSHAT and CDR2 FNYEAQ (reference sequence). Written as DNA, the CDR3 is TGTGCCAGCAGCCCGGGGGGGGGCGCCGAGCAGTACTTC. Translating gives CASSPGGGAEQYF.

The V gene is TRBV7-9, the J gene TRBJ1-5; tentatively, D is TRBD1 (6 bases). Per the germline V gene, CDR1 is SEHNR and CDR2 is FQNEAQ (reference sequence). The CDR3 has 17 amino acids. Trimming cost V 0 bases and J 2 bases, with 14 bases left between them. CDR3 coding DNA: TGTGCCAGCAGCTTAGCGTTTGGGGGGCTGGGCAATCAGCCCCAGCATTTT. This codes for CASSLAFGGLGNQPQHF.

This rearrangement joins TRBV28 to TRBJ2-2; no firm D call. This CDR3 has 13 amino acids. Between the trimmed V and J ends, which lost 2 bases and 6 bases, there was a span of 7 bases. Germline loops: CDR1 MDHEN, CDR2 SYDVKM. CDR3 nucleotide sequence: TGTGCCAGCAGTTTAGGGCTAGCCGGGGAGCTGTTTTTT. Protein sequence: CASSLGLAGELFF.

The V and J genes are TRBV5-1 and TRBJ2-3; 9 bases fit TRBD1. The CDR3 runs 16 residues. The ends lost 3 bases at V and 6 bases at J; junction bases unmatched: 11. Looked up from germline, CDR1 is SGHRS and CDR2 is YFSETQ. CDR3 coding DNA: TGCGCCAGCAGCTCGTCCCGGGACAGGGTTCGGGATACGCAGTATTTT. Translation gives CASSSSRDRVRDTQYF. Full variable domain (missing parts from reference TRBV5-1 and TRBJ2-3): KAGVTQTPRYLIKTRGQQVTLSCSPISGHRSVSWYQQTPGQGLQFLFEYFSETQRNKGNFPGRFSGRQFSNSRSEMNVSTLELGDSALYLCASSSSRDRVRDTQYFGPGTRLTVL.

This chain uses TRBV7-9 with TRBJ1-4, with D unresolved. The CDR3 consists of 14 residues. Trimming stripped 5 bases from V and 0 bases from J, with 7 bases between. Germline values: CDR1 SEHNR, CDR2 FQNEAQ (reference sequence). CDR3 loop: CASSAIATNEKLFF. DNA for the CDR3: TGTGCCAGCAGCGCGATTGCAACTAATGAAAAACTGTTTTTT.

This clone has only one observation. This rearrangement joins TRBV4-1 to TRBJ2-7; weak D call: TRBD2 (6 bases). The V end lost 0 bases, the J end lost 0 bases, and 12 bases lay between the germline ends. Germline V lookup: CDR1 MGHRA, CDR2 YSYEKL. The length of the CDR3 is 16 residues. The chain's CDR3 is CASSQEWGDRSYEQYF. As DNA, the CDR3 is TGCGCCAGCAGCCAAGAATGGGGGGATCGCTCCTACGAGCAGTACTTC.

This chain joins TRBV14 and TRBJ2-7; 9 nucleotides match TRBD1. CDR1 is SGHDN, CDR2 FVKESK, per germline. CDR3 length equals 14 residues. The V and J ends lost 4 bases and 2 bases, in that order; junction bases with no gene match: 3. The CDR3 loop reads CASSLRDRAYEQYF. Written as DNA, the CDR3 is TGTGCCAGCAGCCTCCGGGACAGGGCCTACGAGCAGTACTTC.

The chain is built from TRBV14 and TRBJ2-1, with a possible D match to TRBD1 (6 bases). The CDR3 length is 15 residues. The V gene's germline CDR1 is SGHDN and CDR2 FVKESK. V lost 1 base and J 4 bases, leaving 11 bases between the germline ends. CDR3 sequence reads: CASSQGLGAYNEQFF. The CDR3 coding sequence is TGTGCCAGCAGCCAAGGCCTGGGGGCTTACAATGAGCAGTTCTTC.

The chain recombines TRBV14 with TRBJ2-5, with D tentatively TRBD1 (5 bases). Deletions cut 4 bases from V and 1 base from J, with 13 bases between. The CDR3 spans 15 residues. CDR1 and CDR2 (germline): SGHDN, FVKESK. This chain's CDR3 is CASSRSWQGQETQYF. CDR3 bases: TGTGCCAGCAGCCGAAGTTGGCAGGGCCAAGAGACCCAGTACTTC.

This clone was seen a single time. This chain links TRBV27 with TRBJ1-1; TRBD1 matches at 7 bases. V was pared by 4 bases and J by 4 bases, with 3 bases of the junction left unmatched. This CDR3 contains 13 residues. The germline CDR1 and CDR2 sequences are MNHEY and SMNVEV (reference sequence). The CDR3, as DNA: TGTGCCAGCAGTTGGGGACAGTCCACTGAAGCTTTCTTT. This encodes CASSWGQSTEAFF.

The CDR3 nucleotides read TGCGCCAGCAGCCAAGGAAGCGGTGGCTCCTACAATGAGCAGTTCTTC. Amino acids: CASSQGSGGSYNEQFF. The rearrangement uses TRBV4-1 and TRBJ2-1; a weak D match, TRBD2 (5 bases). V was trimmed by 1 base and J by 0 bases, leaving 10 bases between them. This CDR3 contains 16 residues. Germline V gene sequence: CDR1 MGHRA, CDR2 YSYEKL.

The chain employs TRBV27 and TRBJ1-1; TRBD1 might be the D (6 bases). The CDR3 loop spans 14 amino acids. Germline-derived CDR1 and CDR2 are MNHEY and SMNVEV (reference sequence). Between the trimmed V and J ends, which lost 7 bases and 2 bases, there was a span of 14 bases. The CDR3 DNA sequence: TGTGCCAGCATTCCAAGGGACACAAACACTGAAGCTTTCTTT. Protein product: CASIPRDTNTEAFF.

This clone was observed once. The CDR3 loop is CASSLSGQVEAFF. For the CDR3, the DNA is TGTGCCAGCAGTTTATCAGGGCAGGTAGAGGCTTTCTTT. This chain connects TRBV27 to TRBJ1-1, with no clear D. Deletions cut 0 bases from V and 11 bases from J, with 13 bases between. Germline values: CDR1 MNHEY, CDR2 SMNVEV (reference sequence). CDR3 length equals 13 residues.

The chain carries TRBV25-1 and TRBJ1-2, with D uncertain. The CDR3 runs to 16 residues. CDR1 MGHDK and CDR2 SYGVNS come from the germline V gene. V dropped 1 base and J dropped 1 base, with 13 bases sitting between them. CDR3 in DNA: TGTGCCAGCAGTGAATGGACGGCTGCTCTTAACTATGGCTACACCTTC. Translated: CASSEWTAALNYGYTF.

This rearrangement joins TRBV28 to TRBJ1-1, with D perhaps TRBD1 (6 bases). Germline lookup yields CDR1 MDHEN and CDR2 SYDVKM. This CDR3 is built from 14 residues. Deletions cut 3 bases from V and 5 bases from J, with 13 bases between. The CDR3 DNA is TGTGCCAGCAGTTTTGAGGGGGGGCGAACTGAAGCTTTCTTT. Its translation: CASSFEGGRTEAFF. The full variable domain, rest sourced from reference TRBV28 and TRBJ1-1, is DVKVTQSSRYLVKRTGEKVFLECVQDMDHENMFWYRQDPGLGLRLIYFSYDVKMKEKGDIPEGYSVSREKKERFSLILESASTNQTSMYLCASSFEGGRTEAFFGQGTRLTVV.

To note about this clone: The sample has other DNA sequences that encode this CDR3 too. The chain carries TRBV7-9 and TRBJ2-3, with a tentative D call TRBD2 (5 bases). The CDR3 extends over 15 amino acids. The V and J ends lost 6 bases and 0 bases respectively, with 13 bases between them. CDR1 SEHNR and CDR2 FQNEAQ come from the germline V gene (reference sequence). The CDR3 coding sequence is TGTGCCAGCAGTTCTCCGGGGATAAGCACAGATACGCAGTATTTT. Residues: CASSSPGISTDTQYF.

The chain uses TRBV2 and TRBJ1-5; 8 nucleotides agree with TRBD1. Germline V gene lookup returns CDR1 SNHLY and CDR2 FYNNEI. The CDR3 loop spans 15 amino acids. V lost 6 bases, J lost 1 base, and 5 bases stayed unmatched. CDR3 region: CASRDRDRSNQPQHF. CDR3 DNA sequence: TGTGCCAGCAGGGACCGGGACAGGAGCAATCAGCCCCAGCATTTT.

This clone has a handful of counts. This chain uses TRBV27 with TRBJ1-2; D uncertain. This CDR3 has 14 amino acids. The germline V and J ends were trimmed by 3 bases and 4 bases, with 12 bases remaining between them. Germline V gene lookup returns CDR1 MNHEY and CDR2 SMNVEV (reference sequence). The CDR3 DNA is TGTGCCAGCAGTTTCGGTGGTAGCGGCTATGGCTACACCTTC. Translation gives CASSFGGSGYGYTF.

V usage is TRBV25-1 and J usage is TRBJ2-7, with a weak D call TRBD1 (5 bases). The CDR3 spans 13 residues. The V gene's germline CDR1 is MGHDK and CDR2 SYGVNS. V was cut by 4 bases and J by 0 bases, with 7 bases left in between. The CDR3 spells CASSGQTSYEQYF. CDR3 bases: TGTGCCAGCAGTGGACAGACCTCCTACGAGCAGTACTTC.

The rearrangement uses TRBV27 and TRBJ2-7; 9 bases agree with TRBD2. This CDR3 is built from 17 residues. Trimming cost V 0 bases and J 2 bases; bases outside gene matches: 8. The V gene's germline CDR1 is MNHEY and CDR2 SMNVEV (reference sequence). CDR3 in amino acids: CASSLSNRRLAAYEQYF. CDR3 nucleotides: TGTGCCAGCAGTTTATCGAACAGAAGACTAGCGGCCTACGAGCAGTACTTC.

This chain's CDR3 is CASSIVNRGTYEQYF. In nucleotides, the CDR3 is TGTGCCAGTAGTATAGTTAACAGGGGGACGTACGAGCAGTACTTC. V and J are TRBV19 and TRBJ2-7; 8 positions match TRBD1. Trimming cost V 1 base and J 4 bases; bases outside gene matches: 6. Germline CDR1 and CDR2: LNHDA and SQIVND (reference sequence). The CDR3 runs to 15 residues.

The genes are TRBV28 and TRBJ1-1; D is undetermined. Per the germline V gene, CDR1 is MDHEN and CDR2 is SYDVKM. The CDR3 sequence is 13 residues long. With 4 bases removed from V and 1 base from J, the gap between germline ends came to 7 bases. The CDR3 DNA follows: TGTGCCAGCAGTTCTAGGGCGAACACTGAAGCTTTCTTT. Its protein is CASSSRANTEAFF.

The CDR3 bases are TGTGCCAGCAGCTTAGCGCATCCAGTCTCACGGGGCACAGATACGCAGTATTTT. It encodes CASSLAHPVSRGTDTQYF. The chain recombines TRBV7-8 with TRBJ2-3; D is ambiguous. In germline, CDR1 is SGHVS, CDR2 FQNEAQ. V lost 0 bases, J lost 1 base, and 17 bases lay in between. There are 18 residues in the CDR3. The variable domain in full, completed from reference TRBV7-8 and TRBJ2-3, reads GAGVSQSPRYKVAKRGQDVALRCDPISGHVSLFWYQQALGQGPEFLTYFQNEAQLDKSGLPSDRFFAERPEGSVSTLKIQRTQQEDSAVYLCASSLAHPVSRGTDTQYFGPGTRLTVL.

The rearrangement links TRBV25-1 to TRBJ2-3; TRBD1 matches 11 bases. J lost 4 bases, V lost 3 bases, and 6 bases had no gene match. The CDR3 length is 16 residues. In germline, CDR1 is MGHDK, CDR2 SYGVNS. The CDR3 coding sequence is TGTGCCAGCAGTGAGCGGCCGGGACAGGGGGCAGATACGCAGTATTTT. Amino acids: CASSERPGQGADTQYF.

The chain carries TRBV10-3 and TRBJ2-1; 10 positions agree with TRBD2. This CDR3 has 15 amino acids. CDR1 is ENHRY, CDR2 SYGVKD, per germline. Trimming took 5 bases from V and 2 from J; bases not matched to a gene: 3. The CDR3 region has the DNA TGTGCCATCAGTTCCGGGACTAGCGCCTACAATGAGCAGTTCTTC. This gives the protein CAISSGTSAYNEQFF.

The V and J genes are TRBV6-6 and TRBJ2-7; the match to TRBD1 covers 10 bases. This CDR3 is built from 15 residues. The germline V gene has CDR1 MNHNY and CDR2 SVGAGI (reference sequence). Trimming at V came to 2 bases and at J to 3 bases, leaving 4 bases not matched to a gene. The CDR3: CASSYGGQGIYEQYF. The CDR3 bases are TGTGCCAGCAGTTACGGGGGACAGGGGATCTACGAGCAGTACTTC.

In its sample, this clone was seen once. CDR3 DNA sequence: TGTGCCAGCAGTTCCCGGGACAGGGTAACGGACACTGAAGCTTTCTTT. It is translated as CASSSRDRVTDTEAFF. J is TRBJ1-1 and V is TRBV27; TRBD1 aligns across 9 bases. This CDR3 is 16 amino acids long. Per the germline V gene, CDR1 is MNHEY and CDR2 is SMNVEV (reference sequence). Losses at the gene ends were 4 bases for V and 3 bases for J; bases not matched to a gene: 9.

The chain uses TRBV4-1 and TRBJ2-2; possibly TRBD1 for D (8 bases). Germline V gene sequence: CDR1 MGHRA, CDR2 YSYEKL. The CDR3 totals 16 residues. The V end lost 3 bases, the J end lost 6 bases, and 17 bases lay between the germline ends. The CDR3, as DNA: TGCGCCAGCAGCCAGGGAGGGCAGGGGGCTTCCGGGGAGCTGTTTTTT. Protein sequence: CASSQGGQGASGELFF.

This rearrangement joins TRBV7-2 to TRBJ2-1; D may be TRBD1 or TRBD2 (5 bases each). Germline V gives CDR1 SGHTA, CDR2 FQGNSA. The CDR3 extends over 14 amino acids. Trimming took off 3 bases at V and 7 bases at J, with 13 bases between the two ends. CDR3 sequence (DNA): TGTGCCAGCAGCTTTGAGGGGCGGGTGAATGAGCAGTTCTTC. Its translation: CASSFEGRVNEQFF.

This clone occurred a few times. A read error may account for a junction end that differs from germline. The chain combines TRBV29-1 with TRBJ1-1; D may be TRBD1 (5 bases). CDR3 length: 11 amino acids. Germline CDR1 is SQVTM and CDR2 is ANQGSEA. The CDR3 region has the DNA TGCAGCGTTGAAGTCTGGGGTCGAAGGGGTTTT. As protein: CSVEVWGRRGF.